The subject of this entry is one TCR beta chain. Its target is not known. Data came from immunoSEQ multiplex PCR; TCRdb stores just in-frame clones and leaves some out. The table includes 80,000 to 100,000 clones, roughly 91% detected once. Germline trimming cut 4 bases from V and 0 bases from J; bases unmatched to any gene: 11. From germline, CDR1 is LGHNA and CDR2 YNFKEQ. The length of the CDR3 is 18 residues. The sample belongs to a study of graft-versus-host responses after intestinal transplantation. Broader study findings: Allografts of one patient group, those with graft-donor T cell macrochimerism, had high graft-versus-host to host-versus-graft clonal ratios.

This receptor was obtained from a human donor who was the organ donor for an intestinal transplant. The sequencing used unstimulated CD4+ T cells sorted from spleen or lymph node cells, collected before transplant. The rearrangement uses TRBV4-2 and TRBJ2-3, with 9 nucleotides matching TRBD2. CDR3 nucleotides: TGTGCCAGCAGCCTCCCCATGACTAGCGGTCCTAGCACAGATACGCAGTATTTT. This translates into CASSLPMTSGPSTDTQYF.